Sequencing of this TCR beta chain was carried out in a study of T cells in localized non-small cell lung cancer. Study-level findings and limits: Highest T cell clonality was seen in uninvolved adjacent lung, surpassing that measured in tumor.

The data were produced by immunoSEQ multiplex PCR, yet TCRdb's version contains in-frame clones alone and is incomplete. The sample consists of around 26,000 clones, 80% to 95% of them appearing once. This clone was observed once. Its antigen is still unknown. This receptor was taken from a woman aged 35-75 years with stage I lung adenocarcinoma. The specimen was peripheral blood, collected before any cancer treatment.

In nucleotides, the CDR3 is TGTGCCAGCTCACCCCCCGACAGCCCTAACTATGGCTACACCTTC. Protein sequence: CASSPPDSPNYGYTF. The rearrangement links TRBV18 to TRBJ1-2, with D perhaps matching TRBD1 (5 bases). Germline CDR1 KGHSH, CDR2 LQKENI. The CDR3 contains 15 residues. Trimming cost V 3 bases and J 0 bases, with 11 bases left between them.